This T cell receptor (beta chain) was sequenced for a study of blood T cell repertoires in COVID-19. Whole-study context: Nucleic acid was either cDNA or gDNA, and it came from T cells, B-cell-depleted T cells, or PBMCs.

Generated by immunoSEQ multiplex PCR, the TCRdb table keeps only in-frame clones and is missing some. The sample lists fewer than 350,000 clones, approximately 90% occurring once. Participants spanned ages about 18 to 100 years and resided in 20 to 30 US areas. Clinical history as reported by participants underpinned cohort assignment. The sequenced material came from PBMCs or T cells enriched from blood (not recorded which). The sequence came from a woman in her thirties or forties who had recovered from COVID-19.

The CDR3 nucleotides are TGTGCCAGCAGCGAGGACAGTGCATTAGGGGATGGCTACACCTTC. Translating gives CASSEDSALGDGYTF. The chain links TRBV21-1 to TRBJ1-2; the DNA was not compared with TRBD1, the D call given in the table. TRBV21-1 is recorded as a pseudogene. The CDR3 has 15 amino acids.